This T cell receptor beta chain was observed in a study of blood T cell repertoires in COVID-19. Across the whole study: PBMCs, B-cell-depleted T cells, or T cells provided the cDNA or gDNA that made up the material.

This CDR3 has 14 amino acids. V dropped 4 bases and J dropped 3; count of bases not matched to a gene: 5. CDR1 is MNHEY, CDR2 SVGEGT, per germline. The table came from immunoSEQ multiplex PCR; TCRdb's copy has only in-frame clones and leaves some out. The table shows 250,000 or so clones, with 86% occurring only once. The TCR was taken from a man aged 40-50 years with active or convalescent COVID-19. The V and J genes are TRBV6-2 or TRBV6-3 and TRBJ1-1; TRBD1 matches 7 bases. Sequencing was carried out using peripheral blood. The CDR3 sequence is CASSFDRDYTEAFF. The CDR3, as DNA: TGTGCCAGCAGTTTTGACAGGGATTACACTGAAGCTTTCTTT.